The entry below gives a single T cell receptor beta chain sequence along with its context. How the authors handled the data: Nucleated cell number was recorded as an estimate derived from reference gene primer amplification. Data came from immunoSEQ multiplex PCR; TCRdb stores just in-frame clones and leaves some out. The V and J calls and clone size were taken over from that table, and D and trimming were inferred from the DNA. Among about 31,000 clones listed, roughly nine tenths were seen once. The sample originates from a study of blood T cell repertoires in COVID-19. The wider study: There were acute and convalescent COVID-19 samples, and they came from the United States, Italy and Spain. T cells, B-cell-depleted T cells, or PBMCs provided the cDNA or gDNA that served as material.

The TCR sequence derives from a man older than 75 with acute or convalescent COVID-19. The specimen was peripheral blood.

As DNA, the CDR3 is TGTGCCAGCAGCAATGGACGGGGAGGCGATGAGCAGTTCTTC. Amino acids: CASSNGRGGDEQFF. The chain links TRBV21-1 to TRBJ2-1; TRBD2, as called in the table, went unchecked against the DNA. TRBV21-1 is tagged as a pseudogene. CDR3 length: 14 amino acids.